The clone carrying this T cell receptor (beta chain) came up a few times. The antigen is not known. The data were obtained in a study of response to subunit inactivated influenza vaccine. Whole-study findings and limits: The authors put forward the suggestion that each seasonal influenza vaccination may bring in only a limited number of new T cells.

The CDR3 extends over 15 amino acids. Germline V gene data show CDR1 as SGHTA and CDR2 as FQGNSA. Trimming shortened V by 1 base and J by 0 bases, and 10 bases separated the two germline ends. TCRdb reanalysed the RT-PCR reads using MiXCR and keeps one entry per CDR3 protein. The top ten clones hold about a tenth of a sample with 700,000 to 900,000 distinct CDR3 sequences, 20% to 25% of them seen once. The chain recombines TRBV7-2 with TRBJ2-7; no reliable D call. Sequences were derived from PBMCs from blood, sampled around 5 days after vaccination. This sequence originates from a man aged 50-60 years who received an inactivated influenza vaccine. The CDR3 is CASSLDFRSSYEQYF. The CDR3 DNA follows: TGTGCCAGCAGCTTAGATTTTCGCAGCTCCTACGAGCAGTACTTC.